Presented here are 21 T cell receptor beta chains from one specimen sequenced in a study of blood T cell repertoires in COVID-19 (TCRdb year 2020). Receptor amplification or capture employed the immunoSEQ multiplex PCR assay. Drawn from immuneACCESS, this table holds only the in-frame rearrangements with V and J called that TCRdb kept. Clones are partly lost; checked studies trace under half to an unresolved V gene and leave the rest unexplained. The sample profile shows 230,000 or so clones; roughly 84% of them were found once. Clones ranked in the top ten supply approximately 2% of the sample. Sequenced: peripheral blood. The receptors come from a man between 35 and 55 years old who had recovered from COVID-19.

The chain uses TRBV11-3 and TRBJ1-2; the D is unclear. Germline lookup yields CDR1 SGHNT and CDR2 YENEEA. The V gene lost 5 bases and the J gene lost 0 bases, with 13 bases spanning the gap. This CDR3 comprises 15 residues. CDR3 nucleotide sequence: TGTGCCAGCAGCCCCAGCCCTGAGGCTAACTATGGCTACACCTTC. Translated, it gives CASSPSPEANYGYTF.

The chain recombines TRBV4-3 with TRBJ1-1, with 7 bases that match TRBD1. Germline CDR1 and CDR2: LGHNA and YSLEER. V was pared by 5 bases and J by 4 bases, with 28 bases of the junction left unmatched. This CDR3 is built from 21 residues. The CDR3 DNA sequence: TGCGCCAGCAGCGAAACTTTTCTGGACAGGCTCAACCTACTCAGAACCACTGAAGCTTTCTTT. Translated, it gives CASSETFLDRLNLLRTTEAFF.

V and J are TRBV10-3 and TRBJ1-2, with 7 bases aligning to TRBD1. The ends lost 6 bases at V and 5 bases at J; junction bases unmatched: 9. CDR1 and CDR2 from the germline V gene are ENHRY and SYGVKD. This CDR3 region has 14 residues. CDR3 in amino acids: CAIRSQGGEYGYTF. CDR3 in DNA: TGTGCCATCAGATCCCAAGGGGGCGAATATGGCTACACCTTC.

This rearrangement joins TRBV5-5 to TRBJ2-7; D call uncertain. The CDR3 extends over 13 amino acids. The germline V gene has CDR1 SGHKS and CDR2 YYEKEE (reference sequence). The germline V and J ends were trimmed by 0 bases and 6 bases, with 10 bases remaining between them. CDR3: CASSLVPGSEQYF. For the CDR3, the DNA is TGTGCCAGCAGCTTGGTTCCTGGCTCCGAGCAGTACTTC. The full variable domain, rest sourced from reference TRBV5-5 and TRBJ2-7, is DAGVTQSPTHLIKTRGQQVTLRCSPISGHKSVSWYQQVLGQGPQFIFQYYEKEERGRGNFPDRFSARQFPNYSSELNVNALLLGDSALYLCASSLVPGSEQYFGPGTRLTVT.

This clone was seen a handful of times. Mismatch with germline at one junction end may stem from a read error. This chain links TRBV6-1 with TRBJ1-4, with TRBD1 matching over 9 bases. CDR1 and CDR2 from the germline V gene are MNHNS and SASEGT. The CDR3 covers 15 residues. The CDR3 reads CASREAGTGMEKLFF. DNA for the CDR3: TGTGCCAGCAGGGAAGCCGGGACAGGGATGGAGAAACTGTTTTTT.

This CDR3 reads CASSLSLAGNEQFF. The CDR3 DNA sequence: TGTGCCAGCAGCTTATCCCTAGCGGGCAATGAGCAGTTCTTC. The chain is built from TRBV7-9 and TRBJ2-1, with 8 bases identical to TRBD2. The germline gives CDR1 SEHNR, CDR2 FQNEAQ (reference sequence). The CDR3 is 14 residues long. The ends lost 2 bases at V and 6 bases at J; junction bases unmatched: 3.

This chain joins TRBV3-1 (or the pseudogene TRBV3-2) and TRBJ1-2; D not certain. The V gene lost 4 bases and the J gene lost 8 bases, with 17 bases spanning the gap. This CDR3 spans 14 amino acids. Germline-derived CDR1 and CDR2 are LGHDT and YNNKEL (reference sequence). The DNA of the CDR3 is TGTGCCAGCAGCCCCTTTGGTTCGGGAGTCGGCTACACCTTC. It translates to CASSPFGSGVGYTF.

The CDR3 DNA reads as TGTGCCAGCAGAAACAGGGTGGGCGGGGAGCTGTTTTTT. As protein: CASRNRVGGELFF. The chain carries TRBV27 and TRBJ2-2, with D perhaps TRBD1 (6 bases). CDR3 length: 13 amino acids. Germline V CDR1 and CDR2: MNHEY, SMNVEV (reference sequence). The ends were cut back, 6 bases at V and 7 bases at J, with 12 bases in the middle.

The chain employs TRBV6-6 and TRBJ2-7, with 8 bases aligning to TRBD1. Germline V gene lookup returns CDR1 MNHNY and CDR2 SVGAGI (reference sequence). After removal of 6 bases from V and 1 base from J, the junction contained 8 bases not matched to a gene. This CDR3 region has 15 residues. CDR3 in amino acids: CASRISGGGSYEQYF. CDR3 in DNA: TGTGCCAGCAGAATTTCAGGGGGCGGGTCCTACGAGCAGTACTTC.

V gene TRBV5-1 combines with J gene TRBJ2-7; tentatively, D is TRBD1 (6 bases). CDR1 and CDR2 (germline): SGHRS, YFSETQ. Between the trimmed V and J ends, which lost 4 bases and 1 base, there was a span of 15 bases. The CDR3 runs to 15 residues. The DNA of the CDR3 is TGCGCCAGCAGCCTTTCCGGGACAAGGTCCTACGAGCAGTACTTC. Translating gives CASSLSGTRSYEQYF.

The chain recombines TRBV30 with TRBJ1-2, with D possibly being TRBD1 (5 bases). With 1 base removed from V and 1 base from J, the gap between germline ends came to 13 bases. The CDR3 is 15 residues long. The germline gives CDR1 GTSNPN, CDR2 SVGIG (reference sequence). The CDR3 nucleotides read TGTGCCTGGAGTGGTAGATTGGGGGGTAACTATGGCTACACCTTC. Amino acids: CAWSGRLGGNYGYTF.

This chain links TRBV19 with TRBJ1-2, with 7 bases matching TRBD1. Unmatched junction bases numbered 7, after V lost 5 bases and J lost 4 bases. This CDR3 comprises 14 residues. Germline V CDR1 and CDR2: LNHDA, SQIVND (reference sequence). CDR3 amino acids: CASSRQGSSYGYTF. The CDR3 nucleotides read TGTGCCAGTAGTCGACAGGGCTCGTCCTATGGCTACACCTTC.

The chain employs TRBV12-5 and TRBJ2-1; a weak D match, TRBD1 (5 bases). Germline V gene data show CDR1 as LGHNT and CDR2 as FRNRAP. The V gene lost 1 base and the J gene lost 7 bases, with 8 bases spanning the gap. The CDR3 has 13 residues. The CDR3 loop reads CASGLGRVNEQFF. CDR3 coding DNA: TGTGCTAGTGGTTTGGGCAGGGTAAATGAGCAGTTCTTC.

The CDR3 region has the DNA TGTGCCACCGCAGGGAATAGGGACGAGCAGTACTTC. Translating gives CATAGNRDEQYF. The V gene is TRBV15, the J gene TRBJ2-7; D is possibly TRBD1 (5 bases). Trimming stripped 8 bases from V and 5 bases from J, with 13 bases between. The CDR3 extends over 12 amino acids. Germline CDR1 LNHNV, CDR2 YYDKDF (reference sequence).

The genes are TRBV4-3 and TRBJ2-1, with TRBD2 identical over 13 bases. The V gene's germline CDR1 is LGHNA and CDR2 YSLEER. V lost 1 base to trimming and J lost 9 bases; unmatched junction nucleotides: 15. The CDR3 covers 19 residues. The CDR3 sequence: CASSQGVSRTSGSLSEQFF. The CDR3 DNA is TGCGCCAGCAGCCAAGGAGTGTCGAGGACTAGCGGGAGTTTGAGTGAGCAGTTCTTC.

This clone has more than one count but fewer than ten. V usage is TRBV7-9 and J usage is TRBJ1-3, with D possibly TRBD1 on 5 matching bases. Germline V CDR1 and CDR2: SEHNR, FQNEAQ (reference sequence). This CDR3 region has 15 residues. V was clipped by 2 bases and J by 0 bases, with 8 bases between them. DNA for the CDR3: TGTGCCAGCAGCTTAAGGGGTCACTCTGGAAACACCATATATTTT. It encodes CASSLRGHSGNTIYF.

The V call is TRBV7-8, the J call TRBJ1-6; perhaps TRBD1 as D (6 bases). V was shortened by 5 bases and J by 1 base, with 15 bases between the two germline ends. The CDR3 covers 17 residues. Looked up from germline, CDR1 is SGHVS and CDR2 is FQNEAQ. CDR3 amino acids: CASSLRGGRSYNSPLHF. CDR3 nucleotides: TGTGCCAGCAGCCTACGGGGGGGCAGGTCCTATAATTCACCCCTCCACTTT.

This chain uses TRBV20-1 with TRBJ2-5; D is uncertain. Germline assignment: CDR1 DFQATT and CDR2 SNEGSKA (reference sequence). V was cut by 3 bases and J by 0 bases, with 8 bases left in between. The CDR3 is made up of 13 amino acids. CDR3 DNA sequence: TGCAGTGCTAGTTCTCCGTACCAAGAGACCCAGTACTTC. Its protein is CSASSPYQETQYF.

This clone has only a few counts. The rearrangement links TRBV10-3 to TRBJ2-1, with 8 bases that match TRBD2. The CDR3 has 13 residues. V dropped 10 bases and J dropped 10; count of bases not matched to a gene: 12. Germline CDR1 is ENHRY and CDR2 is SYGVKD. CDR3 amino acids: CATGLAGPGEQFF. In DNA form, the CDR3 reads TGTGCCACCGGACTAGCAGGGCCAGGGGAGCAGTTCTTC.

This chain connects TRBV6-6 to TRBJ1-3; D is unresolved. This CDR3 spans 17 amino acids. Between the trimmed V and J ends, which lost 5 bases and 1 base, there was a span of 18 bases. The germline V gene has CDR1 MNHNY and CDR2 SVGAGI (reference sequence). The CDR3 region has the DNA TGTGCCAGCAGTCTCCGGCGCCGGAGGGAGTCTGGAAACACCATATATTTT. Protein product: CASSLRRRRESGNTIYF.

This rearrangement joins TRBV18 to TRBJ2-2; D unresolved. The germline V and J ends were trimmed by 2 bases and 0 bases, with 10 bases remaining between them. Germline CDR1 KGHSH, CDR2 LQKENI. This CDR3 has 16 amino acids. DNA for the CDR3: TGTGCCAGCTCACCATACAGCCCCGCGAACACCGGGGAGCTGTTTTTT. As protein: CASSPYSPANTGELFF. Based on the CDR3 plus reference TRBV18 and TRBJ2-2, the full variable domain is NAGVMQNPRHLVRRRGQEARLRCSPMKGHSHVYWYRQLPEEGLKFMVYLQKENIIDESGMPKERFSAEFPKEGPSILRIQQVVRGDSAAYFCASSPYSPANTGELFFGEGSRLTVL.